Listed below are T cell receptor beta chains from one sample, sequenced in a study of T-cell memory formation after mild COVID-19. TCRdb ran MiXCR on the 5' RACE reads and lists one entry per CDR3 protein. The sample shows about 440,000 distinct CDR3 sequences, 20% of them seen only once. Sample: PBMCs or a T cell subset sorted from them (not recorded which). All receptors derive from an adult woman who had mild COVID-19 (a few samples of this study predate the infection). Cell type and time point are not known. The CDR3 runs from the conserved cysteine through the conserved F or W. Some rows have no size entry. The others give once, few or many, or a class for an expanded clone.

-	TRBV4-2	TRBJ2-2	CASSQVKAGELFF
many	TRBV7-9	TRBJ2-1	CASSPRIRDSNEQFF
few	TRBV2	TRBJ2-3	CASTCVGWSCTQYF
few	TRBV14	TRBJ1-3	CASSQDVGPGNTIYF
once	TRBV7-9	TRBJ1-2	CASSLRGKGYTF
few	TRBV11-2	TRBJ2-3	CASSFRGLRPDTQYF
few	TRBV5-1	TRBJ1-1	CASGSDVYAEAFF
-	TRBV6-1	TRBJ2-1	CASSEGWGGYNEQFF
-	TRBV12-3/TRBV12-4	TRBJ1-2	CASKSAAGGRWYGYTF
many	TRBV7-2	TRBJ1-3	CASSYDPGQGGNTIYF
few	TRBV29-1	TRBJ2-7	CSVGQGLVYEQYF
few	TRBV7-2	TRBJ2-1	CASSPTLSGVEQFF
few	TRBV20-1	TRBJ1-5	CSARPRAGIGAQHF
-	TRBV7-9	TRBJ2-5	CASSTRQEQETQYF
-	TRBV6-5	TRBJ2-7	CASSPSWGDEQYF
-	TRBV5-5	TRBJ1-1	CASSSLENRLNTEAFF
-	TRBV5-1	TRBJ2-5	CASSGGPRGPLETQYF
-	TRBV6-5	TRBJ1-5	CASRLDSSNQPQHF
-	TRBV12-3/TRBV12-4	TRBJ2-5	CASSSRGGEETQYF
-	TRBV18	TRBJ1-1	CASSLRQGRRTEAFF
few	TRBV12-3/TRBV12-4	TRBJ1-2	CASTTNRGGYYGYTF
-	TRBV7-6	TRBJ2-5	CASSPRTSGGGETQYF
few	TRBV30	TRBJ1-1	CAWSSGLLGQGVQAFF
-	TRBV24-1	TRBJ2-1	CATSDFGSNEQFF
many	TRBV9	TRBJ2-7	CASGRGRTWVSYEQYF
few	TRBV7-9	TRBJ2-5	CASTRGGFRQETQYF
-	TRBV9	TRBJ2-2	CASSVERGGPTGELFF
-	TRBV20-1	TRBJ1-1	CSARDRTWNTEAFF
-	TRBV24-1	TRBJ2-5	CATSDQMPGLALKETQYF
-	TRBV24-1	TRBJ2-1	CATSYSGGNNEQFF
few	TRBV10-3	TRBJ2-7	CAISEVGGGVYEQYF
-	TRBV14	TRBJ2-2	CASTRGLRTGELFF
-	TRBV9	TRBJ2-2	CASSGTTGWAGELFF
-	TRBV5-1	TRBJ2-1	CASSGGISRDREQFF
-	TRBV4-1	TRBJ2-5	CASSRPGPQETQYF
few	TRBV20-1	TRBJ2-5	CSAGDRVNKETQYF
once	TRBV27	TRBJ2-2	CASSLGQGATGELFF
few	TRBV9	TRBJ2-7	CASTAGDPADEQYF
-	TRBV6-2/TRBV6-3	TRBJ1-5	CARTPNRSNQPQHF
-	TRBV4-1	TRBJ1-3	CASSQDALSSGNTIYF
many	TRBV6-2/TRBV6-3	TRBJ2-1	CASSPTSGEQFF
-	TRBV7-3	TRBJ1-1	CASSPNGGRDTEAFF
few	TRBV6-1	TRBJ2-3	CASSEVLGGGAPREDTQYF
-	TRBV9	TRBJ1-4	CASSPRQGGNEKLFF
-	TRBV20-1	TRBJ2-1	CSAWGLAGGRGNEQFF
-	TRBV29-1	TRBJ2-3	CSVELWERADTQYF
few	TRBV24-1	TRBJ2-3	CATSDTRDYTDTQYF
few	TRBV6-6	TRBJ1-6	CASSLRTGGISPLHF
few	TRBV19	TRBJ1-6	CASTPTGGHSPSPLHF
-	TRBV6-5	TRBJ2-2	CASSLIPGDTGELFF
-	TRBV23-1	TRBJ2-1	CASRPGSPAYNEQFF
few	TRBV20-1	TRBJ2-7	CSARSSGGYEQYF
-	TRBV7-7	TRBJ2-1	CASSQKPWSGGLNEQFF
few	TRBV30	TRBJ2-3	CAWMPGQTLYPFAQYF
-	TRBV4-3	TRBJ2-7	CASSPTTTLAGAYEQYF
-	TRBV7-9	TRBJ2-4	CASTPPEELAKNIQYF